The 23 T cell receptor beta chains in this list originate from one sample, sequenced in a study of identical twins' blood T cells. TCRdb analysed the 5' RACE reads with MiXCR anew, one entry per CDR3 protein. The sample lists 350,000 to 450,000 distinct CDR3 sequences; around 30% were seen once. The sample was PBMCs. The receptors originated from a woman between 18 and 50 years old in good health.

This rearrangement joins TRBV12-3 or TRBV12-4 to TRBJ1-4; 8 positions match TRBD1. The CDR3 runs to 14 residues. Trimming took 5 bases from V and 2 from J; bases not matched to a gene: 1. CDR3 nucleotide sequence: TGTGCCAGCAGTCACAGGGGGACTAATGAAAAACTGTTTTTT. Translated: CASSHRGTNEKLFF.

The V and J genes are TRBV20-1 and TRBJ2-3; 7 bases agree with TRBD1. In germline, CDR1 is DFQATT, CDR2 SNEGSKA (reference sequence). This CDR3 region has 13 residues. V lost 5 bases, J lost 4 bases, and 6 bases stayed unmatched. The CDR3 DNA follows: TGCAGTGCTCTTGACAGGGAAGCAGATACGCAGTATTTT. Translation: CSALDREADTQYF.

CDR3 amino acids: CASSSPRRGSYNEQFF. The CDR3 DNA reads as TGTGCCAGCAGCTCTCCTCGCAGGGGTTCCTACAATGAGCAGTTCTTC. The chain combines TRBV6-5 with TRBJ2-1; D is perhaps TRBD1 (6 bases). With 6 bases removed from V and 1 base from J, the gap between germline ends came to 16 bases. CDR1 MNHEY and CDR2 SVGAGI come from the germline V gene. The CDR3 consists of 16 residues.

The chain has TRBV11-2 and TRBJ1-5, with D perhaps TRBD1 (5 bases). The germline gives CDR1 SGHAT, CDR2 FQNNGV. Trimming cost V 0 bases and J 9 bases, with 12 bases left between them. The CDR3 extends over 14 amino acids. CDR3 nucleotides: TGTGCCAGCAGCTTAGATCCAGGGTGGGGGCCCCAGCATTTT. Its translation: CASSLDPGWGPQHF.

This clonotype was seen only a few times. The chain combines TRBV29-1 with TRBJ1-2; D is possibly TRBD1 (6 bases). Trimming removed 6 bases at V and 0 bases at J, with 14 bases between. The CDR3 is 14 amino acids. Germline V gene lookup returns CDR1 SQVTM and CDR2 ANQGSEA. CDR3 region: CSVAGTTTNYGYTF. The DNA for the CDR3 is TGCAGCGTAGCCGGGACAACCACTAACTATGGCTACACCTTC.

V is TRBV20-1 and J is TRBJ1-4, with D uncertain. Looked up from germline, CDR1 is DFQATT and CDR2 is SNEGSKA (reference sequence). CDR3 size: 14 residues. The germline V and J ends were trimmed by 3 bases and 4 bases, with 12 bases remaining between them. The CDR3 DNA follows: TGCAGTGCTAGTCCGCCTCGCCATAATGAAAAACTGTTTTTT. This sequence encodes CSASPPRHNEKLFF.

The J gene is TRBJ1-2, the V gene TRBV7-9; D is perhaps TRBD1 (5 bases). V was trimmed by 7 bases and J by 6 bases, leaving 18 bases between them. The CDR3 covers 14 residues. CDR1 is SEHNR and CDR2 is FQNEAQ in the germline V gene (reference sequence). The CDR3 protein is CASTNPGTPDGYTF. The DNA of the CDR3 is TGTGCCAGCACTAACCCCGGGACTCCAGATGGCTACACCTTC.

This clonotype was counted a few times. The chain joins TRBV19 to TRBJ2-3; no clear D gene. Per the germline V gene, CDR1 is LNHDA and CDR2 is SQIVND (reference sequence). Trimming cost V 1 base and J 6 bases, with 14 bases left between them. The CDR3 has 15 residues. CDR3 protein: CASSIVASPRDTQYF. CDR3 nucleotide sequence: TGTGCCAGTAGTATAGTCGCCTCTCCGCGTGATACGCAGTATTTT. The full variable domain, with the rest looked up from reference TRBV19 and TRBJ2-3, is DGGITQSPKYLFRKEGQNVTLSCEQNLNHDAMYWYRQDPGQGLRLIYYSQIVNDFQKGDIAEGYSVSREKKESFPLTVTSAQKNPTAFYLCASSIVASPRDTQYFGPGTRLTVL.

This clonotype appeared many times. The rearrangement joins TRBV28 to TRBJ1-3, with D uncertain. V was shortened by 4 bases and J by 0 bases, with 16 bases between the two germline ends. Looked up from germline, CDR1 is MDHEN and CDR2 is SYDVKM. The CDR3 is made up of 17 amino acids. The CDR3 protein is CASSSPGQEGSGNTIYF. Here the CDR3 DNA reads TGTGCCAGCAGTTCCCCGGGCCAGGAGGGCTCTGGAAACACCATATATTTT.

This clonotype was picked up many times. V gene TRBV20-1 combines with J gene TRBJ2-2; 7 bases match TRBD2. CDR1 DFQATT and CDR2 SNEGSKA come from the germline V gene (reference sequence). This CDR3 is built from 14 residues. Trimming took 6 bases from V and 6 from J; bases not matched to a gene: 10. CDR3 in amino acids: CSANVPGGPGELFF. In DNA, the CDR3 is TGCAGTGCGAACGTACCGGGAGGCCCCGGGGAGCTGTTTTTT.

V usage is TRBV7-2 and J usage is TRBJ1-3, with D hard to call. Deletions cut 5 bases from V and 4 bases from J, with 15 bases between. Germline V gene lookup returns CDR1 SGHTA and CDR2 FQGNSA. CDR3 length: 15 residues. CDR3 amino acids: CASSTLLKTGNTIYF. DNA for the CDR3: TGTGCCAGCAGCACCTTATTAAAAACCGGAAACACCATATATTTT.

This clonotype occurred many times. The CDR3 DNA reads as TGTGCCAGCAGTTTATCAGGGTCCGGAAACACCATATATTTT. Translating gives CASSLSGSGNTIYF. The V gene is TRBV28, the J gene TRBJ1-3; perhaps TRBD1 as D (5 bases). The CDR3 covers 14 residues. Looked up from germline, CDR1 is MDHEN and CDR2 is SYDVKM. V lost 1 base and J lost 4, with 8 bases in between.

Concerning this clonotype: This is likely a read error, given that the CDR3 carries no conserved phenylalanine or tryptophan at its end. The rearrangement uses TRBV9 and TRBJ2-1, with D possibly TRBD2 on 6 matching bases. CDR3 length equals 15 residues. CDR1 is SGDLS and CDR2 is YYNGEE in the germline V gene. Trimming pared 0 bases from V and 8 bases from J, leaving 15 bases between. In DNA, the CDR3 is TGTGCCAGCAGCGTAGCTGGGAGGTTTCTTGATGAGCAGTTCTCC. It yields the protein CASSVAGRFLDEQFS.

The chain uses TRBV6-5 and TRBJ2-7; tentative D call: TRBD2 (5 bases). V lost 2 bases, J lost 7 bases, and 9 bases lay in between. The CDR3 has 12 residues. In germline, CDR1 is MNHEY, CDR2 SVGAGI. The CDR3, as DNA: TGTGCCAGCAGTTACGGGTCGGGAGAGCAGTACTTC. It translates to CASSYGSGEQYF.

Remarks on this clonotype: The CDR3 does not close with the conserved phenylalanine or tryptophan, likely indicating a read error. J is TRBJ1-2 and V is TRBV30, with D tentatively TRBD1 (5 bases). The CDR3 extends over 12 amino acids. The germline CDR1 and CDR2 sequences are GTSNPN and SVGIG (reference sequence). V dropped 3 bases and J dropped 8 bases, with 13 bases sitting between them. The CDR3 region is CAWSWDPSGYTL. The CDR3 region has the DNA TGTGCCTGGAGCTGGGACCCAAGCGGCTACACCTTA.

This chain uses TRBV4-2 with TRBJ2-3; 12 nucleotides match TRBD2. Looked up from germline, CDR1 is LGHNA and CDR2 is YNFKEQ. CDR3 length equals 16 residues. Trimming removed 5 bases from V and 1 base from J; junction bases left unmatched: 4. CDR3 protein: CASSLRLAGGTDTQYF. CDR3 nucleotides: TGTGCCAGCAGCTTGCGACTAGCGGGGGGCACAGATACGCAGTATTTT.

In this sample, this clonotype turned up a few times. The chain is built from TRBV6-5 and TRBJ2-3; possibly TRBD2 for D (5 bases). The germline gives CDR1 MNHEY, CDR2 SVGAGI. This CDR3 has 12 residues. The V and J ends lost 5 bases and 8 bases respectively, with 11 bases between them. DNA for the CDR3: TGTGCCAGCAGTCCTTTGGCGGGTACGCAGTATTTT. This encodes CASSPLAGTQYF.

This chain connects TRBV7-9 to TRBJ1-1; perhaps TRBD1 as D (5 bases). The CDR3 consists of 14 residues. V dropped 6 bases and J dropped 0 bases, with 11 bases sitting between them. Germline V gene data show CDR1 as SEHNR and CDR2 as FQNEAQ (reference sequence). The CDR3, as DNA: TGTGCCAGCAGGCCAGGGTCCATGAACACTGAAGCTTTCTTT. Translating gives CASRPGSMNTEAFF.

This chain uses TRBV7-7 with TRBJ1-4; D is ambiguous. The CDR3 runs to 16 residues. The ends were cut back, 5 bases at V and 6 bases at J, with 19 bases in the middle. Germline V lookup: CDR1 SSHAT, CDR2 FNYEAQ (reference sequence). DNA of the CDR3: TGTGCCAGCAGCCCCCTTTCGGTGGAAGTTTATGAAAAACTGTTTTTT. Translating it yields CASSPLSVEVYEKLFF. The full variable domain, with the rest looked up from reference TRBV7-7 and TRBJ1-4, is GAGVSQSPRYKVTKRGQDVTLRCDPISSHATLYWYQQALGQGPEFLTYFNYEAQPDKSGLPSDRFSAERPEGSISTLTIQRTEQRDSAMYRCASSPLSVEVYEKLFFGSGTQLSVL.

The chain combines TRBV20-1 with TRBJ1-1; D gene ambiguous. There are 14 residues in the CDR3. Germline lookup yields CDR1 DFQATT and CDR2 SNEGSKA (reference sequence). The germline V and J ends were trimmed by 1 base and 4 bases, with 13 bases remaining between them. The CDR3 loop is CSARGGSGSTEAFF. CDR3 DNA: TGCAGTGCTAGAGGGGGATCGGGAAGCACTGAAGCTTTCTTT.

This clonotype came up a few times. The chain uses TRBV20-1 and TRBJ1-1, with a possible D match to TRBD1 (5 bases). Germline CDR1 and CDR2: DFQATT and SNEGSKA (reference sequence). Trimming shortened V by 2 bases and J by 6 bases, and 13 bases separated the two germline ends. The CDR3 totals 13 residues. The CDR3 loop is CSARPTVNPEAFF. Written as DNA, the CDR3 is TGCAGTGCTAGACCGACAGTTAACCCTGAAGCTTTCTTT.

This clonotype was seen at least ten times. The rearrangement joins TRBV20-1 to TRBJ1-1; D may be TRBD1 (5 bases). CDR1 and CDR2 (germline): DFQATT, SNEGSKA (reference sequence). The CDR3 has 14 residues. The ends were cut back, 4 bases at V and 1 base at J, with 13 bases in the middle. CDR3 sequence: CSAIWGRWNTEAFF. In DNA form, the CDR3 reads TGCAGTGCTATTTGGGGCAGATGGAACACTGAAGCTTTCTTT.

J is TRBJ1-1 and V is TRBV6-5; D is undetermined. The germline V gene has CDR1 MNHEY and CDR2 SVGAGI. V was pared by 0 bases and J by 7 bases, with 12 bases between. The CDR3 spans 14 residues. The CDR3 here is CASSYSTPVGEAFF. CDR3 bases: TGTGCCAGCAGTTACTCGACCCCCGTTGGTGAAGCTTTCTTT.